Below are 5 T cell receptor beta chains sequenced from a single sample in a study of vaccination effects on CD4 cells after COVID-19. Which antigens these TCRs recognize remains unknown. Viral peptide pools were used in the ViraFEST assay to expand antigen-specific CD4+ T cells, and sequencing came afterward. Once cultured for 9 to 11 days, the cells underwent separation to obtain CD4+ T cells. The vaccine given was either BNT162b2 or mRNA-1273, in two doses. Libraries were prepared by immunoSEQ multiplex PCR; TCRdb keeps only in-frame clonotypes and omits some of them. Counted here are about 81,000 clones, roughly 73% occurring once; the ten biggest clones make up roughly 1.1%. The sequences come from CD4+ T cells from PBMCs cultured with HCoV-OC43 spike peptides, collected after COVID-19 vaccination. Documented subset: HCoV-OC43 spike overlapping peptide pool stimulation. These receptors originate from a human donor who received a COVID-19 vaccine.

The sample holds a few counts of this clone. V gene TRBV19 combines with J gene TRBJ1-5, with a possible D match to TRBD1 (6 bases). Trimming cost V 4 bases and J 11 bases, with 15 bases left between them. Germline loops: CDR1 LNHDA, CDR2 SQIVND (reference sequence). The CDR3 has 13 residues. This CDR3 reads CASSKRGDPAQHF. In DNA, the CDR3 is TGTGCCAGTAGTAAGAGGGGGGATCCAGCCCAGCATTTT.

This chain joins TRBV19 and TRBJ2-7; D perhaps matches TRBD1 (6 bases). CDR3 length: 15 amino acids. CDR1 LNHDA and CDR2 SQIVND come from the germline V gene (reference sequence). V was trimmed by 0 bases and J by 5 bases, leaving 14 bases between them. CDR3 DNA sequence: TGTGCCAGTAGTATAGATTCGGCAGGGGCCCACGAGCAGTACGTC. As protein: CASSIDSAGAHEQYV.

V is TRBV18 and J is TRBJ2-2; 9 nucleotides agree with TRBD1. Germline CDR1 reads KGHSH; CDR2 reads LQKENI. V was pared by 5 bases and J by 4 bases, with 5 bases of the junction left unmatched. The CDR3 is made up of 15 amino acids. The CDR3 DNA reads TGTGCCAGCTCAATGGGACAGGGTGGCACCGGGGAGCTGTTTTTT. Translated, it gives CASSMGQGGTGELFF.

The chain joins TRBV3-1 (or the pseudogene TRBV3-2) to TRBJ1-4, with D hard to call. CDR1 and CDR2 (germline): LGHDT, YNNKEL (reference sequence). There are 15 residues in the CDR3. V lost 1 base to trimming and J lost 0 bases, with 6 bases between them. The CDR3 bases are TGTGCCAGCAGCCAAGTATCTGCAACTAATGAAAAACTGTTTTTT. Residues: CASSQVSATNEKLFF.

This clone has just one count. The CDR3 DNA follows: TGTGCCAGCAGCGTAGCCAGGGGCTATGGCTACACCTTC. Its translation: CASSVARGYGYTF. The chain joins TRBV9 to TRBJ1-2; maybe TRBD1 (6 bases). CDR3 length: 13 residues. The V and J ends lost 0 bases and 4 bases respectively, with 7 bases between them. Germline values: CDR1 SGDLS, CDR2 YYNGEE.